This T cell receptor beta chain was obtained from a study of T cells after yellow fever vaccination. This clonotype has a count of ten or more. Trimming removed 0 bases at V and 9 bases at J, with 11 bases between. In germline, CDR1 is SQVTM, CDR2 ANQGSEA. The CDR3 is 12 residues long. TCRdb fed the 5' RACE reads into MiXCR, producing one record per CDR3 protein. The table shows some 350,000 distinct CDR3 sequences, with 3% to 4.5% occurring only once. Sequenced here: PBMCs, sampled 5 days after the yellow fever booster vaccination. The TCR was taken from a man in his late teens or twenties who received the YFV17D yellow fever vaccine. The chain combines TRBV29-1 with TRBJ1-2; D ambiguous. CDR3 DNA: TGCAGCGTTGAAGAACAGCCCCTGCGCTACACCTTC. It codes for CSVEEQPLRYTF.